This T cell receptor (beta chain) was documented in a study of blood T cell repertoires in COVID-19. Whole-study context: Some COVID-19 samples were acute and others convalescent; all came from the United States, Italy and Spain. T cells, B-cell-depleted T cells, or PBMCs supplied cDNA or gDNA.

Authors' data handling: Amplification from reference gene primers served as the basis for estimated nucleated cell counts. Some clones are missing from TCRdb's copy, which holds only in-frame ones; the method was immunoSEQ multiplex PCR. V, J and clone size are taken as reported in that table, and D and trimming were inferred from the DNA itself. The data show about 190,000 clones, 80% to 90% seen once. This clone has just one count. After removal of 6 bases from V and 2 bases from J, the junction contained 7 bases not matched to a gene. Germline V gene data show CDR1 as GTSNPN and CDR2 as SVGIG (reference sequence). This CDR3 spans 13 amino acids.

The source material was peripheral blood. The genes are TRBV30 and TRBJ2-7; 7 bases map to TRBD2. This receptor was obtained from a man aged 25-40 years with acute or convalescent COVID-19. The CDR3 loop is CACGFGGAYEQYF. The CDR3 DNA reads TGTGCCTGTGGGTTTGGGGGGGCCTACGAGCAGTACTTC.